The rows below give T cell receptor beta chains drawn from one sample of a study of T cell responses to AZD1222 COVID-19 vaccine. Sequenced by immunoSEQ multiplex PCR; TCRdb stores in-frame clones only, minus some. This table has some 140,000 clones, roughly 89% appearing once. The sequences come from peripheral blood, collected on day 0 of AZD1222 vaccination. Source of these receptors: an adult in good health. Each CDR3 is given with its conserved first and last residue. D genes are given only for firm matches. Rows may omit the clone size; those that give it use once, few, many or a size class.

clone size: NA
V gene: TRBV11-2
D gene: NA
J gene: TRBJ1-1
CDR3 DNA: TGTGCCAGCAGCTTAGCCGGGGACACTGAAGCTTTCTTT
CDR3 protein: CASSLAGDTEAFF

clone size: NA
V gene: TRBV28
D gene: NA
J gene: TRBJ1-5
CDR3 DNA: TGTGCCTCCCATTGGGTCCAGAATCAGCCCCAGCATTTT
CDR3 protein: CASHWVQNQPQHF

clone size: NA
V gene: TRBV3-1/TRBV3-2
D gene: NA
J gene: TRBJ1-6
CDR3 DNA: TGTGCCAGCAGCCAAGATCTAGACAGCTCCTATAATTCACCCCTCCACTTT
CDR3 protein: CASSQDLDSSYNSPLHF

clone size: NA
V gene: TRBV6-5
D gene: TRBD1
J gene: TRBJ2-7
CDR3 DNA: TGTGCCAGCACAAGGACAGGGGCCTACGAGCAGTACTTC
CDR3 protein: CASTRTGAYEQYF

clone size: NA
V gene: TRBV6-5
D gene: NA
J gene: TRBJ2-5
CDR3 DNA: TGTGCCAGCAGTTCCATCGCAGTTTCCTTGACGACCCAGTACTTC
CDR3 protein: CASSSIAVSLTTQYF

clone size: NA
V gene: TRBV9
D gene: TRBD1
J gene: TRBJ1-1
CDR3 DNA: TGTGCCAGCAGCGCCACGGACAGGTCCTACATGAACACTGAAGCTTTCTTT
CDR3 protein: CASSATDRSYMNTEAFF

clone size: NA
V gene: TRBV13
D gene: NA
J gene: TRBJ1-5
CDR3 DNA: TGTGCCAGCAGCTTGGGGACCCAAAATCAGCCCCAGCATTTT
CDR3 protein: CASSLGTQNQPQHF

clone size: NA
V gene: TRBV9
D gene: NA
J gene: TRBJ1-1
CDR3 DNA: TGTGCCAGCAGCTTACGGACAGCGAACACTGAAGCTTTCTTT
CDR3 protein: CASSLRTANTEAFF

clone size: NA
V gene: TRBV18
D gene: NA
J gene: TRBJ1-1
CDR3 DNA: TGTGCCAGCTCACAATCACAGGGGAACACTGAAGCTTTCTTT
CDR3 protein: CASSQSQGNTEAFF

clone size: once
V gene: TRBV7-9
D gene: NA
J gene: TRBJ1-1
CDR3 DNA: TGTGCCAGCAGCCCCCATTGGAGTGAAGCTTTCTTT
CDR3 protein: CASSPHWSEAFF

clone size: NA
V gene: TRBV27
D gene: TRBD1
J gene: TRBJ1-5
CDR3 DNA: TGTGCCAGCAGTCCTGGGACAGGGGATACCTTCAGCAATCAGCCCCAGCATTTT
CDR3 protein: CASSPGTGDTFSNQPQHF

clone size: once
V gene: TRBV5-4
D gene: NA
J gene: TRBJ1-2
CDR3 DNA: TGTGCCAGCAGCCTGATTCAAGGACAGTATGGCTACACCTTC
CDR3 protein: CASSLIQGQYGYTF

clone size: NA
V gene: TRBV7-8
D gene: NA
J gene: TRBJ1-1
CDR3 DNA: TGTGCCAGCCAACTTGAGATGAACACTGAAGCTTTCTTT
CDR3 protein: CASQLEMNTEAFF

clone size: NA
V gene: TRBV11-2
D gene: TRBD2
J gene: TRBJ2-2
CDR3 DNA: TGTGCCAGCCGGCCGACTAGCGGAGACACCGGGGAGCTGTTTTTT
CDR3 protein: CASRPTSGDTGELFF

clone size: NA
V gene: TRBV7-8
D gene: NA
J gene: TRBJ1-5
CDR3 DNA: TGTGCCAGCAGCTTGGTAGGGCGGCCCCAGCATTTT
CDR3 protein: CASSLVGRPQHF

clone size: NA
V gene: TRBV11-3
D gene: NA
J gene: TRBJ1-1
CDR3 DNA: TGTGCCAGCAGCTTAGGTCAGGGGCGCGGGAACACTGAAGCTTTCTTT
CDR3 protein: CASSLGQGRGNTEAFF

clone size: NA
V gene: TRBV16
D gene: NA
J gene: TRBJ2-1
CDR3 DNA: TGTGCCAGCAGCCAATTGAGACGTGACCAGGGGATTGAGCAGTTCTTC
CDR3 protein: CASSQLRRDQGIEQFF

clone size: NA
V gene: TRBV5-1
D gene: NA
J gene: TRBJ1-2
CDR3 DNA: TGCGCCAGCAGCTTGGGGAGGTCTGAGAGCAACTATGGCTACACCTTC
CDR3 protein: CASSLGRSESNYGYTF

clone size: NA
V gene: TRBV6-6
D gene: TRBD1
J gene: TRBJ2-7
CDR3 DNA: TGTGCCAACACCATCCCCCGGGACAGCTCCTACGAGCAGTACTTC
CDR3 protein: CANTIPRDSSYEQYF

clone size: few
V gene: TRBV5-1
D gene: NA
J gene: TRBJ2-6
CDR3 DNA: TGCGCCAGCAGCTCGGAGTCTGGGGCCAACGTCCTGACTTTC
CDR3 protein: CASSSESGANVLTF

clone size: NA
V gene: TRBV4-3
D gene: NA
J gene: TRBJ1-1
CDR3 DNA: TGCGCCAGCAGCCAATCGTCAATTGGCAGGGACCCAGCTTTCTTT
CDR3 protein: CASSQSSIGRDPAFF

clone size: NA
V gene: TRBV7-8
D gene: NA
J gene: TRBJ1-2
CDR3 DNA: TGTGCCAGCAGCCCCGGTCGACAGATCTATGGCTACACCTTC
CDR3 protein: CASSPGRQIYGYTF

clone size: once
V gene: TRBV6-1
D gene: NA
J gene: TRBJ1-1
CDR3 DNA: TGTGCCAGCAGTGAAAGGATCCGGGGCCCGGGGAACACTGAAGCTTTCTTT
CDR3 protein: CASSERIRGPGNTEAFF

clone size: NA
V gene: TRBV24-1
D gene: NA
J gene: TRBJ1-6
CDR3 DNA: TGTGCCACCATTCCTAGACAGGCCGACTATAATTCACCCCTCCACTTT
CDR3 protein: CATIPRQADYNSPLHF

clone size: NA
V gene: TRBV20-1
D gene: TRBD2
J gene: TRBJ2-1
CDR3 DNA: TGCAGTGCTAGTTTGGGACTAGCGGGAGGGGCGGGTGAGCAGTTCTTC
CDR3 protein: CSASLGLAGGAGEQFF

clone size: NA
V gene: TRBV6-5
D gene: NA
J gene: TRBJ1-2
CDR3 DNA: TGTGCCAGCAGACGGGGATCGGTTAACTATGGCTACACCTTC
CDR3 protein: CASRRGSVNYGYTF